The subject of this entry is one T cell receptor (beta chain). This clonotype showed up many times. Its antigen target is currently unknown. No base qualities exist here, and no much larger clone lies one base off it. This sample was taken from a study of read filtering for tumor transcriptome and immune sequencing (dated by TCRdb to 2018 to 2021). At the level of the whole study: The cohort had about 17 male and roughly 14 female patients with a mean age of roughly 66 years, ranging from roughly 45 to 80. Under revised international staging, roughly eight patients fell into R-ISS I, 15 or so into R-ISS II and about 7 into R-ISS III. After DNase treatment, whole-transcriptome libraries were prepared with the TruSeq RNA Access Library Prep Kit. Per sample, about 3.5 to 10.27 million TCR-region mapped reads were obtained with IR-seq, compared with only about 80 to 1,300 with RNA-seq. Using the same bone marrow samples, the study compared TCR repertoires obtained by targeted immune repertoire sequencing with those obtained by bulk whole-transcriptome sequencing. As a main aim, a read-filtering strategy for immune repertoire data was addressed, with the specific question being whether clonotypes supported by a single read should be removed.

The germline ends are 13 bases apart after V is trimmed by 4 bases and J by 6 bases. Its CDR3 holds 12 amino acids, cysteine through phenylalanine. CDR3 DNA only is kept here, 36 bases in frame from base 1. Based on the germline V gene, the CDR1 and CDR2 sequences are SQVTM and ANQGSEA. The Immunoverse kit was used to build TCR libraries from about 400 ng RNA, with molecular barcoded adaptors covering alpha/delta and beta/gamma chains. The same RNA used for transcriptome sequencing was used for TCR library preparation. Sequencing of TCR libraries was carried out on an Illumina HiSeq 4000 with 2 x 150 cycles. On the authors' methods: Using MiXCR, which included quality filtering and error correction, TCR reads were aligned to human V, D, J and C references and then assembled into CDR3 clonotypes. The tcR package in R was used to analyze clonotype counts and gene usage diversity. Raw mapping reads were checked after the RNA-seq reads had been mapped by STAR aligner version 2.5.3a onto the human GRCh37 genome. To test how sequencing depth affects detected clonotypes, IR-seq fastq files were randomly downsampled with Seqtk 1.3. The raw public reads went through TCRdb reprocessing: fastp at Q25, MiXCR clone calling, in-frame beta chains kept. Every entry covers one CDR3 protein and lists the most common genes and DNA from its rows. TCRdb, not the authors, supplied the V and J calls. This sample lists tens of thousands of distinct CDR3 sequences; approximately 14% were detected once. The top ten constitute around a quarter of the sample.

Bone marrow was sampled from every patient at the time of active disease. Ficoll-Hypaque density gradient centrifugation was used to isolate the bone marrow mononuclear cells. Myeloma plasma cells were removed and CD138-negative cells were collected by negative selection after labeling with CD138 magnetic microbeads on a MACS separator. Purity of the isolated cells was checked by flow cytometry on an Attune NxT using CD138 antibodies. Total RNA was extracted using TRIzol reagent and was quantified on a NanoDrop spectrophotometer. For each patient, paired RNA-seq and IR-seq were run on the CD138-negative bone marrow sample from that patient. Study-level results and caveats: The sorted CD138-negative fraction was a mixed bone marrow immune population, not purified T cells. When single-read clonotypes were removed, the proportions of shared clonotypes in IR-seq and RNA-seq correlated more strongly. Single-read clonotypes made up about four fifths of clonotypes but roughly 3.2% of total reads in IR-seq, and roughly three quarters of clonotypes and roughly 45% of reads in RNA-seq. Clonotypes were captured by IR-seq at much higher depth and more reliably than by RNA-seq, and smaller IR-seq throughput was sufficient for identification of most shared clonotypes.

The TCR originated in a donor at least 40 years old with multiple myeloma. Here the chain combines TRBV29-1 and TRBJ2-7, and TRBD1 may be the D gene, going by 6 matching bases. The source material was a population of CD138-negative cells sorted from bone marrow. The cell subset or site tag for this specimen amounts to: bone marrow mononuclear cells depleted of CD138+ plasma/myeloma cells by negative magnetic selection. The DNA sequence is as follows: TGCAGCGTTGGAACAGGGATGGGCGAGCAGTACTTC. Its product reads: CSVGTGMGEQYF.